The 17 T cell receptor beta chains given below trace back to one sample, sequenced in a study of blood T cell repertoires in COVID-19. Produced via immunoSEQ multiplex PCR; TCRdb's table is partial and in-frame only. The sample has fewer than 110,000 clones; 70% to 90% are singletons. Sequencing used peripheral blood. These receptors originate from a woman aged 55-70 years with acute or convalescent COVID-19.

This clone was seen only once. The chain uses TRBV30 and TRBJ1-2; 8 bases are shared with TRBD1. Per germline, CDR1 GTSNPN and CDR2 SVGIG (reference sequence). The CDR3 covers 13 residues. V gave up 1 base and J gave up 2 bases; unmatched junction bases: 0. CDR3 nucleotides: TGTGCCTGGAGTGGGACAGGGAACTATGGCTACACCTTC. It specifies CAWSGTGNYGYTF.

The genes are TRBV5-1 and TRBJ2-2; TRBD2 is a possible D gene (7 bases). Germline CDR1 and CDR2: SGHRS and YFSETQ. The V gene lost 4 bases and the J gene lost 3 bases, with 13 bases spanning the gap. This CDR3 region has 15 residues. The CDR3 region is CASSLGAGDTGELFF. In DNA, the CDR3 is TGCGCCAGCAGCCTGGGGGCGGGAGACACCGGGGAGCTGTTTTTT.

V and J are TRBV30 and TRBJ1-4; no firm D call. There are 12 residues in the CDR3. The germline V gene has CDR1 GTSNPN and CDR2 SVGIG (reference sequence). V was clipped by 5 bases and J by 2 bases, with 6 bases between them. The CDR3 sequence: CAWGRTNEKLFF. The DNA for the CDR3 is TGTGCCTGGGGGCGGACTAATGAAAAACTGTTTTTT.

CDR3 in amino acids: CASSSRDTMNTEAFF. In DNA, the CDR3 is TGTGCCAGCAGTTCCCGGGACACCATGAACACTGAAGCTTTCTTT. The chain joins TRBV6-5 to TRBJ1-1; TRBD1 might be the D (6 bases). The CDR3 runs to 15 residues. Per germline, CDR1 MNHEY and CDR2 SVGAGI. V lost 4 bases, J lost 0 bases, and 12 bases lay in between.

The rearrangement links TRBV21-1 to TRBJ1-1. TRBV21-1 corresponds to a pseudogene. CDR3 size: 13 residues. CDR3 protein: CASSKAVRYEAFF. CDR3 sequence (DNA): TGTGCCAGCAGCAAAGCCGTACGGTATGAAGCTTTCTTT.

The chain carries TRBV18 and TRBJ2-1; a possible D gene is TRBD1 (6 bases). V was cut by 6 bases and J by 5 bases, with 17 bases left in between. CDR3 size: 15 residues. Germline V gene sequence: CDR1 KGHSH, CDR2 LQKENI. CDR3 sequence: CASSLPGESNNEQFF. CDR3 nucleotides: TGTGCCAGCTCCCTCCCAGGGGAATCGAACAATGAGCAGTTCTTC.

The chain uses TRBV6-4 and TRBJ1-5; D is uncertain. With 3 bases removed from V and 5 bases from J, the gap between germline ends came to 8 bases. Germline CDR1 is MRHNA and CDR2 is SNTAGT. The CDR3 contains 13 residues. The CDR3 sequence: CASSEREDQPQHF. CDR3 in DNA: TGTGCCAGCAGTGAGAGGGAGGATCAGCCCCAGCATTTT.

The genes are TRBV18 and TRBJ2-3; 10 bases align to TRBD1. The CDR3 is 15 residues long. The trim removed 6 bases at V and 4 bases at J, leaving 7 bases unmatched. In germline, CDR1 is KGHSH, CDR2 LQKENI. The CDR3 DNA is TGTGCCAGCTCGCGAGACAGGGGGCGCGCAGATACGCAGTATTTT. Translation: CASSRDRGRADTQYF.

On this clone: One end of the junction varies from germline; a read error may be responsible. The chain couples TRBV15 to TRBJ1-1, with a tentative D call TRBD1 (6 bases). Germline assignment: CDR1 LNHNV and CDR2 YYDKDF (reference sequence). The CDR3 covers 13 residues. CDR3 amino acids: CASSPGVNTEAFF. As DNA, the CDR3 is TGTGCCTCCAGCCCAGGGGTAAACACTGAAGCTTTCTTT.

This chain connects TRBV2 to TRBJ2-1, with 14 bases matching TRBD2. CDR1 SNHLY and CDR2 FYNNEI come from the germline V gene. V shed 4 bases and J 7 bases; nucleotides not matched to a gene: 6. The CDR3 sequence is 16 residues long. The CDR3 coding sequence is TGTGCCAGCAGTGTGGGACTAGCGGGAGTTGGGAATGAGCAGTTCTTC. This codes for CASSVGLAGVGNEQFF.

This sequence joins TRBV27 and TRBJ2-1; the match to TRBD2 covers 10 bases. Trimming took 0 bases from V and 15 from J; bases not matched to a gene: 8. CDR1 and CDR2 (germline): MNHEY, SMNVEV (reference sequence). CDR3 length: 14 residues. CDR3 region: CASSLSASGRIWFF. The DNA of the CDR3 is TGTGCCAGCAGTTTATCGGCTAGCGGGAGAATCTGGTTCTTC.

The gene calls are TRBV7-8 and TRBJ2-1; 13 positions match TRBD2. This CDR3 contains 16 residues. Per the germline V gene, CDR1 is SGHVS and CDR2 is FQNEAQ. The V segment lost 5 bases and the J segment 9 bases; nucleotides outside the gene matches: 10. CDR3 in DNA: TGTGCCAGCAGCCGTGGGACTAGCGGGAAATTCACTGAGCAGTTCTTC. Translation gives CASSRGTSGKFTEQFF. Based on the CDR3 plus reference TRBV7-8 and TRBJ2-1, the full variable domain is GAGVSQSPRYKVAKRGQDVALRCDPISGHVSLFWYQQALGQGPEFLTYFQNEAQLDKSGLPSDRFFAERPEGSVSTLKIQRTQQEDSAVYLCASSRGTSGKFTEQFFGPGTRLTVL.

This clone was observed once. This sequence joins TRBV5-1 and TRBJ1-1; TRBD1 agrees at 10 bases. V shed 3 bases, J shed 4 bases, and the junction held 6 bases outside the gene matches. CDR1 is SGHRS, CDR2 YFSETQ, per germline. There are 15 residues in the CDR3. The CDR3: CASSSGTGAITEAFF. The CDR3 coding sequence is TGCGCCAGCAGCTCTGGGACAGGGGCCATCACTGAAGCTTTCTTT.

CDR3 DNA: TGTGCCTGGAGTCAGGGGGCGATCAATCAGCCCCAGCATTTT. It encodes CAWSQGAINQPQHF. The V gene is TRBV30, the J gene TRBJ1-5; TRBD1 aligns across 8 bases. CDR1 and CDR2 from the germline V gene are GTSNPN and SVGIG (reference sequence). CDR3 length: 14 amino acids. V gave up 2 bases and J gave up 3 bases; unmatched junction bases: 3.

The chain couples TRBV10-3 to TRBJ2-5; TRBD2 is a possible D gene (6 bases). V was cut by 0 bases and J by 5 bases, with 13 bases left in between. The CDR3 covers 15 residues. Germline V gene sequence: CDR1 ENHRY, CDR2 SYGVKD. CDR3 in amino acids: CAISESGGIGETQYF. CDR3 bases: TGTGCCATCAGTGAGTCGGGCGGGATAGGCGAGACCCAGTACTTC.

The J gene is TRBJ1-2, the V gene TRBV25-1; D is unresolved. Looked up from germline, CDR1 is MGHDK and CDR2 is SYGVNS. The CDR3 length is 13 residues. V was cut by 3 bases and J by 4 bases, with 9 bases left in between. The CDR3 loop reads CASSDGGSYGYTF. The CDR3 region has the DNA TGTGCCAGCAGTGATGGCGGATCCTATGGCTACACCTTC.

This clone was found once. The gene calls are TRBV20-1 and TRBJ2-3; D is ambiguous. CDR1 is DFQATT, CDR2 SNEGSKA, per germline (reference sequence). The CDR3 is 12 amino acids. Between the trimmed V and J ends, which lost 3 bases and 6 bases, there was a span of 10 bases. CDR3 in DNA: TGCAGTGCTAGTGGAGAGTCGGATACGCAGTATTTT. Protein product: CSASGESDTQYF.